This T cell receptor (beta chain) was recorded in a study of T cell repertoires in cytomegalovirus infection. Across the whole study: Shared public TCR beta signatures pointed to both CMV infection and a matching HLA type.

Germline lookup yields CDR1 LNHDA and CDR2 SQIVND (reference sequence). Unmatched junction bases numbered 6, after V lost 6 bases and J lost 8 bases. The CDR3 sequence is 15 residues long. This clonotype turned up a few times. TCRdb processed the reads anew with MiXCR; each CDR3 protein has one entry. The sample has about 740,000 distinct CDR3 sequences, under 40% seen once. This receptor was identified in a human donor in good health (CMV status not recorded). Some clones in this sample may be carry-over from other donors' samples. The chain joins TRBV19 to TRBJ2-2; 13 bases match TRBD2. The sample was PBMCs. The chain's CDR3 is CASSILAGGPGELFF. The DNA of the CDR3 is TGTGCCAGTAGCATACTAGCGGGAGGGCCTGGGGAGCTGTTTTTT.